This T cell receptor (beta chain) was obtained from a study of neurological immune-mediated disorders. Time point meaning: technical triplicate 1. TCRdb reanalysed the 5' RACE reads using MiXCR and keeps one entry per CDR3 protein. The table has 30,000 to 40,000 distinct CDR3 sequences, around 10% seen once. This clonotype was found many times. The germline V gene encodes CDR1 MNHEY and CDR2 SVGAGI. The CDR3 has 15 residues. Trimming shortened V by 0 bases and J by 3 bases, and 11 bases separated the two germline ends. The receptor comes from a man in his 60s with HTLV-1-associated myelopathy (HAM/TSP). The rearrangement links TRBV6-5 to TRBJ2-5; D is possibly TRBD1 (6 bases). Material for sequencing was PBMCs. This CDR3 reads CASSYSGQEKETQYF. CDR3 in DNA: TGTGCCAGCAGTTACTCGGGACAAGAAAAAGAGACCCAGTACTTC.